One sample yielded the 13 T cell receptor beta chains listed below, sequenced in a study of identical twins. Via MiXCR, TCRdb re-called the 5' RACE reads, giving one row per CDR3 protein. Of hundreds of thousands of distinct CDR3 sequences listed, 15% to 20% are singletons. The data were also submitted as part of a second study, on T cells expressing NK-cell markers.

The sample taken for sequencing was PBMCs. These receptors all come from a woman between 18 and 29 years old in good health.

In this sample, this clonotype turned up a few times. This rearrangement joins TRBV27 to TRBJ2-3; 13 positions match TRBD2. This CDR3 has 17 amino acids. J lost 3 bases, V lost 8 bases, and 11 bases had no gene match. Germline CDR1 and CDR2: MNHEY and SMNVEV (reference sequence). This CDR3 reads CASGVLAGGPSTDTQYF. The CDR3, as DNA: TGTGCCAGCGGAGTACTAGCGGGAGGGCCGTCTACAGATACGCAGTATTTT.

This clonotype has only a few counts. The V and J genes are TRBV20-1 and TRBJ2-7; D might be TRBD1 (6 bases). Trimming removed 5 bases at V and 3 bases at J, with 11 bases between. The CDR3 runs 12 residues. Germline V gives CDR1 DFQATT, CDR2 SNEGSKA (reference sequence). In DNA, the CDR3 is TGCAGTGCTCAGGAAGGGGGCTACGAGCAGTACTTC. Translating it yields CSAQEGGYEQYF.

The genes are TRBV7-2 and TRBJ2-1; 16 bases map to TRBD2. This CDR3 is 16 amino acids long. V was clipped by 5 bases and J by 9 bases; unmatched bases: 7. The germline V gene has CDR1 SGHTA and CDR2 FQGNSA. The CDR3 loop reads CASSISGTSGRVEQFF. In DNA, the CDR3 is TGTGCCAGCAGCATATCCGGGACTAGCGGGAGGGTTGAGCAGTTCTTC.

This clonotype was seen a few times. V gene TRBV27 combines with J gene TRBJ2-2; the D is unclear. The V end lost 6 bases, the J end lost 2 bases, and 10 bases lay between the germline ends. CDR3 length: 14 residues. Germline loops: CDR1 MNHEY, CDR2 SMNVEV (reference sequence). The CDR3 DNA reads as TGTGCCAGCAGGGAGCTCATTAACACCGGGGAGCTGTTTTTT. It is translated as CASRELINTGELFF.

This clonotype came up a few times. The chain combines TRBV10-3 with TRBJ2-7, with 7 bases aligning to TRBD2. This CDR3 is 13 amino acids long. Germline CDR1 ENHRY, CDR2 SYGVKD. V shed 4 bases and J 3 bases; nucleotides not matched to a gene: 3. In nucleotides, the CDR3 is TGTGCCATCAGTGGGGGGGGAGGCTACGAGCAGTACTTC. Protein sequence: CAISGGGGYEQYF.

The chain carries TRBV15 and TRBJ2-7, with TRBD2 as a possible D gene (5 bases). CDR3 length: 13 residues. V gave up 5 bases and J gave up 2 bases, with 10 bases separating them. Germline CDR1 LNHNV, CDR2 YYDKDF (reference sequence). Written as DNA, the CDR3 is TGTGCCACCAGCGGCGGACTGGCCTACGAGCAGTACTTC. It encodes CATSGGLAYEQYF.

This clonotype showed up just a few times. V gene TRBV13 combines with J gene TRBJ2-3; 9 nucleotides agree with TRBD2. Germline trimming cut 6 bases from V and 2 bases from J; bases unmatched to any gene: 6. Germline CDR1 and CDR2: PRHDT and FYEKMQ (reference sequence). The CDR3 spans 15 residues. The DNA for the CDR3 is TGTGCCAGCAGAGGGACTAGCTCCCTCACAGATACGCAGTATTTT. Translated: CASRGTSSLTDTQYF. Complete variable domain (other parts from reference TRBV13 and TRBJ2-3): AAGVIQSPRHLIKEKRETATLKCYPIPRHDTVYWYQQGPGQDPQFLISFYEKMQSDKGSIPDRFSAQQFSDYHSELNMSSLELGDSALYFCASRGTSSLTDTQYFGPGTRLTVL.

Points on this clonotype: At one boundary the junction diverges from the germline segment, which might be a read error. The chain employs TRBV11-2 and TRBJ1-2; D might be TRBD1 (6 bases). This CDR3 contains 17 residues. CDR1 and CDR2 from the germline V gene are SGHAT and FQNNGV. CDR3 bases: TGTGCCAGCAGCTTAGTGGGAGGCGGACAGCTCCTCGCAGGCTTCACCTTC. It codes for CASSLVGGGQLLAGFTF. The full variable domain, rest sourced from reference TRBV11-2 and TRBJ1-2, is EAGVAQSPRYKIIEKRQSVAFWCNPISGHATLYWYQQILGQGPKLLIQFQNNGVVDDSQLPKDRFSAERLKGVDSTLKIQPAKLEDSAVYLCASSLVGGGQLLAGFTFGSGTRLTVV.

This clonotype was observed a handful of times. The chain combines TRBV27 with TRBJ2-7, with 11 bases matching TRBD1. The junction had 5 bases not matched to a gene; V was cut back by 3 bases and J by 4 bases. Per the germline V gene, CDR1 is MNHEY and CDR2 is SMNVEV (reference sequence). The CDR3 extends over 15 amino acids. The CDR3 DNA follows: TGTGCCAGCAGTTTTCGGACAGGGGGCAAATACGAGCAGTACTTC. Translation: CASSFRTGGKYEQYF.

The gene calls are TRBV20-1 and TRBJ2-7; tentative D call: TRBD1 (5 bases). Deletions cut 2 bases from V and 4 bases from J, with 12 bases between. The CDR3 covers 13 residues. Germline CDR1 is DFQATT and CDR2 is SNEGSKA (reference sequence). The CDR3 nucleotides read TGCAGTGCTAGACGACCTCAGGGTTACGAGCAGTACTTC. Encoded protein: CSARRPQGYEQYF.

This clonotype was observed a handful of times. The chain uses TRBV9 and TRBJ2-1; 7 bases agree with TRBD2. This CDR3 region has 22 residues. The trim removed 4 bases at V and 2 bases at J, leaving 27 bases unmatched. Germline values: CDR1 SGDLS, CDR2 YYNGEE. CDR3 sequence (DNA): TGTGCCAGCAGCTTGCCGAATCCACGGGAACCGAATAGCGGGCCAGCCTACAATGAGCAGTTCTTC. Amino acids: CASSLPNPREPNSGPAYNEQFF.

The table lists this clonotype with many counts. The chain combines TRBV5-1 with TRBJ2-2; D gene unclear. Germline V gene data show CDR1 as SGHRS and CDR2 as YFSETQ. Trimming stripped 1 base from V and 4 bases from J, with 8 bases between. The CDR3 loop spans 14 amino acids. The CDR3 protein is CASSLTAATGELFF. The CDR3 DNA sequence: TGCGCCAGCAGCTTGACGGCGGCCACCGGGGAGCTGTTTTTT.

This clonotype was counted only a few times. The CDR3 loop reads CASSPRAGSSYEQYF. CDR3 DNA: TGTGCCAGCAGCCCCAGAGCGGGGAGCTCCTACGAGCAGTACTTC. The chain uses TRBV11-3 and TRBJ2-7; 7 bases agree with TRBD2. Germline assignment: CDR1 SGHNT and CDR2 YENEEA. CDR3 length: 15 residues. The V gene end was trimmed by 5 bases and the J gene end by 0 bases; junction bases not matched to a gene: 7.